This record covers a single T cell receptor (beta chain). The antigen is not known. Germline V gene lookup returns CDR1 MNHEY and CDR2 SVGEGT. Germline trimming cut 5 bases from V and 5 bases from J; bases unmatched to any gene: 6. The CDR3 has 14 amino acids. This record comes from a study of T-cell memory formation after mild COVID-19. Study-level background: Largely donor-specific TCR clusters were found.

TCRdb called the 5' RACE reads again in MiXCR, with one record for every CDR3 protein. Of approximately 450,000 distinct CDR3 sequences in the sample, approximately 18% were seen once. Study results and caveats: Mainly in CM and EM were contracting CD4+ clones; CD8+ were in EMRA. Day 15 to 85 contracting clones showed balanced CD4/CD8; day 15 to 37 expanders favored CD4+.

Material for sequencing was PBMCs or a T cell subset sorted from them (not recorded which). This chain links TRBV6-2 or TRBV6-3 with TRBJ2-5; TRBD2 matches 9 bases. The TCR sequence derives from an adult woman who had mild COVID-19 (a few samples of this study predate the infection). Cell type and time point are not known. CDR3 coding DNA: TGTGCCAGCAGTCGAGGACTAGCGTGGGAGACCCAGTACTTC. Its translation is CASSRGLAWETQYF.